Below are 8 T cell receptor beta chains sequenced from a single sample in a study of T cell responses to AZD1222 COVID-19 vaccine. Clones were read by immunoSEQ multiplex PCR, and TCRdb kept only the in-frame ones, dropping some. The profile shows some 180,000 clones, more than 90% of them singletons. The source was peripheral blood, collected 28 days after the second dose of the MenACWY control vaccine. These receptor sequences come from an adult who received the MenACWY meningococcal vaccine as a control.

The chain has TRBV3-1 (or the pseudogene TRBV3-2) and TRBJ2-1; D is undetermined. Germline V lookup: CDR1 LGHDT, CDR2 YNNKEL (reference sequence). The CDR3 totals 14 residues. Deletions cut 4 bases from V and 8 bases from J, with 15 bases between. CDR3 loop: CASSPPHTVHEQFF. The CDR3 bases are TGTGCCAGCAGCCCACCGCACACGGTGCATGAGCAGTTCTTC.

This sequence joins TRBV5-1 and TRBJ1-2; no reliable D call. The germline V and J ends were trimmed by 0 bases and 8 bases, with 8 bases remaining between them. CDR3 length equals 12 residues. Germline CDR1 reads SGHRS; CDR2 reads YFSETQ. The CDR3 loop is CASSLASGGYTF. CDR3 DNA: TGCGCCAGCAGCTTGGCGAGTGGCGGCTACACCTTC.

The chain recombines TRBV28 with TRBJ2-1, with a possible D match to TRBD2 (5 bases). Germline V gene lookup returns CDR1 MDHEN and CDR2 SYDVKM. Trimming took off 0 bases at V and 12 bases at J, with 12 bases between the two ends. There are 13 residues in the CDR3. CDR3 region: CASSLWDLAGQFF. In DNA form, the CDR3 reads TGTGCCAGCAGTTTATGGGACCTAGCCGGGCAGTTCTTC.

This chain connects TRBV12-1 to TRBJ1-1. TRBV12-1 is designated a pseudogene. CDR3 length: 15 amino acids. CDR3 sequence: CASSLTGQNLTEAFF. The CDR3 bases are TGTGCCAGCAGCTTGACCGGGCAGAACCTCACTGAAGCTTTCTTT.

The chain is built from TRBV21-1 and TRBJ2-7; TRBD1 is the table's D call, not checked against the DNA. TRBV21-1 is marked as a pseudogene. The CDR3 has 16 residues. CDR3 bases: TGTGCCAGCAGCAAGTATAGCCAGGGGGCAAGGGGCGAGCAGTACTTC. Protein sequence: CASSKYSQGARGEQYF.

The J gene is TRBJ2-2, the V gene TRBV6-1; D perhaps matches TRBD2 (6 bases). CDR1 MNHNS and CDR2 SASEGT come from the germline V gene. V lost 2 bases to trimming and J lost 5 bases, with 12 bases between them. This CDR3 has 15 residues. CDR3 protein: CASSELAGKTGELFF. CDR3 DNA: TGTGCCAGCAGTGAACTTGCGGGAAAGACCGGGGAGCTGTTTTTT.

Written as DNA, the CDR3 is TGTGCCAGCAGCTCGAGGGCAGGGGCGAACACTGAAGCTTTCTTT. As protein: CASSSRAGANTEAFF. This chain links TRBV9 with TRBJ1-1, with D tentatively TRBD1 (6 bases). CDR3 length: 15 amino acids. Germline V CDR1 and CDR2: SGDLS, YYNGEE. Trimming took 4 bases from V and 1 from J, leaving 14 bases between them. The whole variable domain, remainder taken from reference TRBV9 and TRBJ1-1, is DSGVTQTPKHLITATGQRVTLRCSPRSGDLSVYWYQQSLDQGLQFLIQYYNGEERAKGNILERFSAQQFPDLHSELNLSSLELGDSALYFCASSSRAGANTEAFFGQGTRLTVV.

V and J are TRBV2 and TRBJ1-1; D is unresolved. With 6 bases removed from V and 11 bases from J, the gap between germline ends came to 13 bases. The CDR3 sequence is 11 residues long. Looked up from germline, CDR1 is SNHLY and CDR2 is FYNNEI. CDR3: CASRTVLRAFF. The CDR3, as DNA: TGTGCCAGCAGGACTGTGCTGAGGGCTTTCTTT.